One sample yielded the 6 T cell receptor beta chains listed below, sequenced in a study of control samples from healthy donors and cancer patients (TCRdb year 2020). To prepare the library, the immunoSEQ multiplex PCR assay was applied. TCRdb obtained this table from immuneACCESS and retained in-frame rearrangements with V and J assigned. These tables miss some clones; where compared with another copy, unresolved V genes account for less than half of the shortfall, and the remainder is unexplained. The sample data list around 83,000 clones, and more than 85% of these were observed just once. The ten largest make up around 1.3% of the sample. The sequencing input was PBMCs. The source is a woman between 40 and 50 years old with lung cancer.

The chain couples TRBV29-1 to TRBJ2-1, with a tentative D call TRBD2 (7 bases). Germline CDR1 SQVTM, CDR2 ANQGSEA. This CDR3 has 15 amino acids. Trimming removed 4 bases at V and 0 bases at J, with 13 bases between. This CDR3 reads CSVVGGGRSYNEQFF. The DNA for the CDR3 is TGCAGCGTTGTTGGCGGGGGCCGCTCCTACAATGAGCAGTTCTTC.

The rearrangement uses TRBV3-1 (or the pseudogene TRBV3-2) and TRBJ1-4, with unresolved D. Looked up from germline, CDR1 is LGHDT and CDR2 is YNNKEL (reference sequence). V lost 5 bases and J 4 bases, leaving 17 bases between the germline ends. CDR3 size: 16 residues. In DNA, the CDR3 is TGTGCCAGCAGCTCCAAAGACGCGGCGCATAATGAAAAACTGTTTTTT. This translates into CASSSKDAAHNEKLFF.

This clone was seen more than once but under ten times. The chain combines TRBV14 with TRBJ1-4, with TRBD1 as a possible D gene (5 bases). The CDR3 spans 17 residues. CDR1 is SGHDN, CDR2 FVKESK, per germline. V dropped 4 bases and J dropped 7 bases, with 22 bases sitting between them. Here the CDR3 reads CASSRGLDRDASEKLFF. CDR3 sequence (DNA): TGTGCCAGCAGCCGCGGATTAGACCGGGACGCAAGTGAAAAACTGTTTTTT.

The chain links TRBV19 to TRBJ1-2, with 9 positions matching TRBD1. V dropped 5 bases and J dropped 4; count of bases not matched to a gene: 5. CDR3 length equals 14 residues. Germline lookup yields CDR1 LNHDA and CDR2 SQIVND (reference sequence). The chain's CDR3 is CASSRRDRAYGYTF. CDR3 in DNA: TGTGCCAGTAGTCGCCGGGACAGGGCCTATGGCTACACCTTC.

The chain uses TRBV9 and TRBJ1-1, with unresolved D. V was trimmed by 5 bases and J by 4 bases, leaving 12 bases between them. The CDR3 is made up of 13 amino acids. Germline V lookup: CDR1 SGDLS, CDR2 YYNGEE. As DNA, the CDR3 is TGTGCCAGCAGTGGCCCGTTGTTCACTGAAGCTTTCTTT. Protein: CASSGPLFTEAFF.

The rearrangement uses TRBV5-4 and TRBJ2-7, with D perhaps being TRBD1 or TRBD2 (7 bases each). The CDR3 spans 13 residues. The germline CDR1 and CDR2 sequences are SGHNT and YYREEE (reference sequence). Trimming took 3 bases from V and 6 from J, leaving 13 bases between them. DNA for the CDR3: TGTGCCAGCAGCTCGCAGGGGGGGTCCGAGCAGTACTTC. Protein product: CASSSQGGSEQYF.